This T cell receptor beta chain was recovered during a study of T cells after yellow fever vaccination. The V end was cut by 4 bases, the J end by 9 bases, with 13 bases between. CDR3 length: 13 residues. Germline V gene lookup returns CDR1 SGHTA and CDR2 FQGNSA. TCRdb redid the calling of the 5' RACE reads with MiXCR, one entry per CDR3 protein. The data hold about 160,000 distinct CDR3 sequences, with over 7% observed a single time. This clonotype has ten or more counts. Its antigen is still unknown. Study-level findings and limits: Weaker overall was a secondary response that nonetheless peaked faster, on day 5 versus 15. A minor fraction of clonotypes spanned both CD4 and CD8 compartments.

The TCR originated in a man aged 18 to 35 who received the YFV17D yellow fever vaccine. The chain couples TRBV7-2 to TRBJ2-1; D is unclear. The sequencing used CD8+ T cells sorted from PBMCs, collected 45 days after the yellow fever booster vaccination. CDR3: CASSWSGASEQFF. The CDR3 coding sequence is TGTGCCAGCAGCTGGTCAGGAGCCTCTGAGCAGTTCTTC.